The 15 T cell receptor beta chains below come from one sample, sequenced in a study of T cells in Graves' hyperthyroidism and ophthalmopathy. Amplified TCR beta CDR3 regions came from RNA transcripts. HTBI primers were used for first-round RT-PCR of the TCR CDR3. TCRdb analysed the multiplex PCR reads with MiXCR anew, one entry per CDR3 protein. Found here are a few hundred thousand distinct CDR3 sequences, 15% of them singletons; the top ten hold around a third. Sequenced material: blood. All receptors derive from a woman under 40 with Graves' hyperthyroidism.

This clonotype was detected only a few times. The chain joins TRBV20-1 to TRBJ2-7, with 9 bases lining up with TRBD2. Trimming cost V 8 bases and J 4 bases; bases outside gene matches: 9. The V gene's germline CDR1 is DFQATT and CDR2 SNEGSKA (reference sequence). This CDR3 spans 13 amino acids. The chain's CDR3 is CSTRSGRRYEQYF. In DNA, the CDR3 is TGCAGTACCAGAAGCGGGAGGCGGTACGAGCAGTACTTC.

This clonotype was counted ten times or more. This chain links TRBV5-4 with TRBJ2-7; 8 bases align to TRBD2. CDR3 length: 14 amino acids. V gave up 4 bases and J gave up 2 bases; unmatched junction bases: 5. Germline V gene lookup returns CDR1 SGHNT and CDR2 YYREEE (reference sequence). CDR3 region: CASSRPGGAYEQYF. The CDR3 DNA follows: TGTGCCAGCAGCCGCCCGGGAGGGGCCTACGAGCAGTACTTC. Together with reference TRBV5-4 and TRBJ2-7, the CDR3 gives the full variable domain: ETGVTQSPTHLIKTRGQQVTLRCSSQSGHNTVSWYQQALGQGPQFIFQYYREEENGRGNFPPRFSGLQFPNYSSELNVNALELDDSALYLCASSRPGGAYEQYFGPGTRLTVT.

The sample holds many counts of this clonotype. V and J are TRBV11-2 and TRBJ1-1; possible D gene TRBD1, 6 bases. The CDR3 contains 12 residues. V lost 5 bases and J 8 bases, leaving 12 bases between the germline ends. Germline loops: CDR1 SGHAT, CDR2 FQNNGV. The CDR3 region has the DNA TGTGCCAGCAGCCTTAATACAGGGGAAGCTTTCTTT. Translating it yields CASSLNTGEAFF.

This clonotype has a count of ten or more. The chain has TRBV2 and TRBJ2-7, with D possibly matching TRBD2 (6 bases). Germline lookup yields CDR1 SNHLY and CDR2 FYNNEI. The CDR3 covers 14 residues. Trimming pared 4 bases from V and 9 bases from J, leaving 19 bases between. The CDR3 here is CASSGLGLGRPQYF. The CDR3 DNA sequence: TGTGCCAGCAGTGGACTAGGACTCGGCCGGCCGCAGTACTTC.

A remark on this clonotype: Being one base from a much bigger clone, this may be a read error. CDR3: CATSDRQGGYYGCTF. The CDR3 bases are TGTGCCACCAGTGATCGACAGGGTGGGTACTATGGCTGCACCTTC. The genes are TRBV24-1 and TRBJ1-2; 7 nucleotides match TRBD1. The germline CDR1 and CDR2 sequences are KGHDR and SFDVKD. The CDR3 runs to 15 residues.

This clonotype showed up just a few times. V is TRBV27 and J is TRBJ2-7; D is undetermined. The CDR3 has 14 amino acids. Germline V CDR1 and CDR2: MNHEY, SMNVEV (reference sequence). V was shortened by 3 bases and J by 7 bases, with 16 bases between the two germline ends. CDR3 sequence (DNA): TGTGCCAGCAGTTTTCGGCAGTCACTGGGGGAGCAGTACTTC. This gives the protein CASSFRQSLGEQYF.

This clonotype has ten or more counts. This chain uses TRBV27 with TRBJ1-4; TRBD1 agrees at 10 bases. From germline, CDR1 is MNHEY and CDR2 SMNVEV (reference sequence). The CDR3 consists of 16 residues. Trimming took 5 bases from V and 2 from J; bases not matched to a gene: 5. The CDR3 DNA reads as TGTGCCAGCAGTCAGACAGGGGGCGCGACTAATGAAAAACTGTTTTTT. Translating it yields CASSQTGGATNEKLFF.

A remark on this clonotype: A much larger clone lies a single base off, so this may be a read error. This sequence joins TRBV7-2 and TRBJ2-7, with 10 bases that match TRBD2. Germline V gene sequence: CDR1 SGHTA, CDR2 FQGNSA. The CDR3 extends over 15 amino acids. V lost 8 bases, J lost 5 bases, and 12 bases stayed unmatched. The CDR3 loop reads CASGLRASGRNEQYF. CDR3 nucleotides: TGTGCCAGCGGCCTAAGAGCTAGCGGGAGAAACGAGCAGTACTTC. Together with reference TRBV7-2 and TRBJ2-7, the CDR3 gives the full variable domain: GAGVSQSPSNKVTEKGKDVELRCDPISGHTALYWYRQSLGQGLEFLIYFQGNSAPDKSGLPSDRFSAERTGGSVSTLTIQRTQQEDSAVYLCASGLRASGRNEQYFGPGTRLTVT.

The genes are TRBV3-1 and TRBJ1-2; no clear D. V was cut by 0 bases and J by 3 bases, with 11 bases left in between. Germline-derived CDR1 and CDR2 are LGHDT and YNNKEL (reference sequence). The CDR3 sequence is 15 residues long. For the CDR3, the DNA is TGTGCCAGCAGCCAAGATGTGTTTTCAGACTATGGCTACACCTTC. Translating gives CASSQDVFSDYGYTF.

The chain combines TRBV12-3 or TRBV12-4 with TRBJ2-2; no firm D call. This CDR3 has 15 amino acids. The V end lost 1 base, the J end lost 1 base, and 7 bases lay between the germline ends. CDR3 coding DNA: TGTGCCAGCAGTTTAGTTGACGGGAACACCGGGGAGCTGTTTTTT. Its translation: CASSLVDGNTGELFF.

V and J are TRBV19 and TRBJ1-2; D gene unclear. Germline V CDR1 and CDR2: LNHDA, SQIVND (reference sequence). V was shortened by 7 bases and J by 4 bases, with 10 bases between the two germline ends. This CDR3 has 12 amino acids. DNA for the CDR3: TGTGCCAGTACAGCTAGGACCTATGGCTACACCTTC. Its protein is CASTARTYGYTF.

V usage is TRBV7-9 and J usage is TRBJ2-7; TRBD1 agrees at 8 bases. CDR1 SEHNR and CDR2 FQNEAQ come from the germline V gene (reference sequence). V shed 6 bases and J 2 bases; nucleotides not matched to a gene: 6. This CDR3 has 14 residues. Here the CDR3 reads CASSSPTGAYEQYF. Written as DNA, the CDR3 is TGTGCCAGCAGTTCGCCGACAGGGGCCTACGAGCAGTACTTC.

This clonotype has just a few counts. The chain recombines TRBV18 with TRBJ2-7, with 11 bases fitting TRBD1. This CDR3 spans 17 amino acids. CDR1 and CDR2 (germline): KGHSH, LQKENI. V shed 3 bases and J 4 bases; nucleotides not matched to a gene: 11. In nucleotides, the CDR3 is TGTGCCAGCTCACCTCCGGGACAGGGGGAGCTTCGATACGAGCAGTACTTC. Translating gives CASSPPGQGELRYEQYF.

This clonotype was found a few times. The chain joins TRBV2 to TRBJ2-5, with 9 bases aligning to TRBD1. The CDR3 totals 11 residues. V was clipped by 3 bases and J by 13 bases; unmatched bases: 3. The germline V gene has CDR1 SNHLY and CDR2 FYNNEI. The CDR3 here is CASSEGQGLYF. As DNA, the CDR3 is TGTGCCAGCAGTGAGGGACAGGGACTGTACTTC.

In this sample, this clonotype turned up many times. V and J are TRBV18 and TRBJ2-7; D perhaps matches TRBD1 (5 bases). Germline loops: CDR1 KGHSH, CDR2 LQKENI. V lost 4 bases, J lost 7 bases, and 14 bases lay in between. This CDR3 comprises 13 residues. DNA of the CDR3: TGTGCCAGCTCACTACCGACAGTTACTGAGCAGTACTTC. Its translation: CASSLPTVTEQYF.